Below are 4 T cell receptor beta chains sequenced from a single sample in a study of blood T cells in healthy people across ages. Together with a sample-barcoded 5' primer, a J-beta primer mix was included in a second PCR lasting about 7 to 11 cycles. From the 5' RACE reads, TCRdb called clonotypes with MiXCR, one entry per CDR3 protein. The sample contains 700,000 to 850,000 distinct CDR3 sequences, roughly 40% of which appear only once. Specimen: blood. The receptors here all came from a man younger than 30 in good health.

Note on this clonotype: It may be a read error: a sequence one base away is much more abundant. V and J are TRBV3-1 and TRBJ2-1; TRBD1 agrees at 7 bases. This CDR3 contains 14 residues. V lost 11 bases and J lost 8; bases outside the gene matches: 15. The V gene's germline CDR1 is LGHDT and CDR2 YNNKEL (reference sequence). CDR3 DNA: TGTGCCGGCAATAGGGCAGGGGGTGCCCATGAGCAGTTCTTC. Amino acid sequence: CAGNRAGGAHEQFF.

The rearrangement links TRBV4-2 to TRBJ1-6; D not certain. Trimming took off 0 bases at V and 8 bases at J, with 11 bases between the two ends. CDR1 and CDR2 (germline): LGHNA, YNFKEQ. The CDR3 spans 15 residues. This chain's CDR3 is CASSQDTLPDSPLHF. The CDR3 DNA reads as TGTGCCAGCAGCCAAGATACCCTACCGGATTCACCCCTCCACTTT.

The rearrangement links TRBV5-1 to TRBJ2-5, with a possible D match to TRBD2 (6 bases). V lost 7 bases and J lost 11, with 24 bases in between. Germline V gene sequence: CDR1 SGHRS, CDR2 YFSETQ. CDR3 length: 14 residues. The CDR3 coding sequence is TGCGCCAGCTATATAGCGGAAGCCTACAATGAGCAGTACTTC. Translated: CASYIAEAYNEQYF. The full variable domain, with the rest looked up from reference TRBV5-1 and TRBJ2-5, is KAGVTQTPRYLIKTRGQQVTLSCSPISGHRSVSWYQQTPGQGLQFLFEYFSETQRNKGNFPGRFSGRQFSNSRSEMNVSTLELGDSALYLCASYIAEAYNEQYFGPGTRLLVL.

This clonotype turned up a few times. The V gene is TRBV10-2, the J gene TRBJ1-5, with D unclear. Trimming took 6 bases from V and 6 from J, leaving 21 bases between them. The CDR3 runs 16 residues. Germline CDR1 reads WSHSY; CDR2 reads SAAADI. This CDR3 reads CASSPAREALSQPQHF. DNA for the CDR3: TGCGCCAGCAGCCCAGCCCGGGAGGCGCTGAGTCAGCCCCAGCATTTT.